This TCR beta chain was obtained from a study of control samples from healthy donors and cancer patients. Assay used: immunoSEQ multiplex PCR; TCRdb lists only in-frame clones, some missing. The table lists 45,000 to 60,000 clones, roughly 80% of them singletons. CDR1 is SQVTM and CDR2 is ANQGSEA in the germline V gene. V was trimmed by 5 bases and J by 6 bases, leaving 10 bases between them. This CDR3 is built from 11 residues. The TCR was taken from a man between 65 and 79 years old in good health. The J gene is TRBJ1-1, the V gene TRBV29-1, with D hard to call. Source material: blood. DNA of the CDR3: TGCAGCGTTCGACGGGTGGCTGAAGCTTTCTTT. Translating it yields CSVRRVAEAFF. The full variable domain, completed using reference TRBV29-1 and TRBJ1-1, is SAVISQKPSRDICQRGTSLTIQCQVDSQVTMMFWYRQQPGQSLTLIATANQGSEATYESGFVIDKFPISRPNLTFSTLTVSNMSPEDSSIYLCSVRRVAEAFFGQGTRLTVV.